Listed below are T cell receptor beta chains from one sample, sequenced in a study of identifying expanded T cells in peripheral blood. The table came from immunoSEQ multiplex PCR; TCRdb's copy has only in-frame clones and leaves some out. The sample records about 78,000 clones, 84% being singletons. Sequenced material: blood. These receptors originate from a person aged 18 to 70 in good health. Both conserved end residues are part of each CDR3. Fields, in order: CDR3 protein, CDR3 DNA, D gene, clone size, V gene, J gene. A D gene is named only where the DNA matches it firmly. Clone size is stated in some rows and not others, as once, few, many or a class when expanded.

CDR3 protein: CASSSYGTGGTEAFF
CDR3 DNA: TGTGCCAGCAGTTCCTACGGGACAGGGGGAACTGAAGCTTTCTTT
D gene: TRBD1
clone size: -
V gene: TRBV28
J gene: TRBJ1-1

CDR3 protein: CASSLDVLTYEQYF
CDR3 DNA: TGTGCCAGCAGCTTAGATGTTCTCACCTACGAGCAGTACTTC
D gene: -
clone size: -
V gene: TRBV11-2
J gene: TRBJ2-7

CDR3 protein: CASSLQANYEQYF
CDR3 DNA: TGTGCCAGCAGTTTACAGGCGAACTACGAGCAGTACTTC
D gene: -
clone size: -
V gene: TRBV27
J gene: TRBJ2-7

CDR3 protein: CARSFRGAYGQYF
CDR3 DNA: TGTGCCAGAAGCTTCCGGGGGGCTTACGGGCAGTACTTC
D gene: -
clone size: once
V gene: TRBV7-5
J gene: TRBJ2-5

CDR3 protein: CSVVTVFSGELFF
CDR3 DNA: TGCAGCGTTGTCACAGTTTTTTCCGGGGAGCTGTTTTTT
D gene: -
clone size: -
V gene: TRBV29-1
J gene: TRBJ2-2

CDR3 protein: CASSQDPGIREQYF
CDR3 DNA: TGTGCCAGCAGCCAAGATCCGGGGATTCGGGAGCAGTACTTC
D gene: -
clone size: -
V gene: TRBV4-2
J gene: TRBJ2-7

CDR3 protein: CASSLGPSKNQPQHF
CDR3 DNA: TGTGCCAGCTCTCTCGGACCCTCGAAGAATCAGCCCCAGCATTTT
D gene: -
clone size: -
V gene: TRBV18
J gene: TRBJ1-5

CDR3 protein: CASSLGTVNYEQYF
CDR3 DNA: TGTGCCAGCAGCCTGGGGACGGTGAACTACGAGCAGTACTTC
D gene: -
clone size: -
V gene: TRBV9
J gene: TRBJ2-7

CDR3 protein: CASSRGLAGFEQYF
CDR3 DNA: TGTGCCAGCAGCCGGGGACTAGCGGGCTTCGAGCAGTACTTC
D gene: TRBD2
clone size: -
V gene: TRBV14
J gene: TRBJ2-7

CDR3 protein: CSVEGLAGGGEQFF
CDR3 DNA: TGCAGCGTTGAAGGGCTAGCGGGAGGGGGTGAGCAGTTCTTC
D gene: TRBD2
clone size: -
V gene: TRBV29-1
J gene: TRBJ2-1

CDR3 protein: CASSLGLGVF
CDR3 DNA: TGTGCCAGCAGTCTCGGACTAGGTGTCTTC
D gene: TRBD2
clone size: -
V gene: TRBV27
J gene: TRBJ2-1

CDR3 protein: CASSLLEWRDNEQFF
CDR3 DNA: TGTGCCAGCAGCTTGCTCGAGTGGCGGGACAATGAGCAGTTCTTC
D gene: -
clone size: few
V gene: TRBV5-6
J gene: TRBJ2-1

CDR3 protein: CASSQALLATITKNIQYF
CDR3 DNA: TGCGCCAGCAGCCAAGCCCTACTAGCGACTATAACCAAAAACATTCAGTACTTC
D gene: TRBD2
clone size: -
V gene: TRBV4-1
J gene: TRBJ2-4

CDR3 protein: CASRTRVGGELFF
CDR3 DNA: TGCGCCAGCAGGACAAGGGTTGGCGGGGAGCTGTTTTTT
D gene: -
clone size: -
V gene: TRBV4-1
J gene: TRBJ2-2

CDR3 protein: CAWSPGQGKQPQHF
CDR3 DNA: TGTGCCTGGAGTCCCGGACAGGGTAAACAGCCCCAGCATTTT
D gene: TRBD1
clone size: few
V gene: TRBV30
J gene: TRBJ1-5

CDR3 protein: CASSVAPGRSGNTIYF
CDR3 DNA: TGTGCCAGCAGCGTAGCCCCGGGACGCTCTGGAAACACCATATATTTT
D gene: -
clone size: -
V gene: TRBV7-2
J gene: TRBJ1-3

CDR3 protein: CASSFLAGTYNEQFF
CDR3 DNA: TGTGCCAGTAGTTTCCTAGCGGGGACCTACAATGAGCAGTTCTTC
D gene: TRBD2
clone size: once
V gene: TRBV19
J gene: TRBJ2-1

CDR3 protein: CASSPLTGGHQPQHF
CDR3 DNA: TGTGCCAGCAGCCCACTGACAGGGGGCCATCAGCCCCAGCATTTT
D gene: TRBD1
clone size: -
V gene: TRBV7-2
J gene: TRBJ1-5

CDR3 protein: CASSLGLAGGPDTQYF
CDR3 DNA: TGTGCCAGCAGCCTCGGACTAGCGGGAGGGCCAGATACGCAGTATTTT
D gene: TRBD2
clone size: -
V gene: TRBV13
J gene: TRBJ2-3

CDR3 protein: CAWSVQGGNSPLHF
CDR3 DNA: TGTGCCTGGAGTGTCCAGGGGGGTAATTCACCCCTCCACTTT
D gene: TRBD1
clone size: -
V gene: TRBV30
J gene: TRBJ1-6

CDR3 protein: CASSPGQGNVVLRGYTF
CDR3 DNA: TGTGCCAGCTCACCGGGACAGGGCAACGTGGTTTTAAGGGGCTACACCTTC
D gene: TRBD1
clone size: once
V gene: TRBV18
J gene: TRBJ1-2

CDR3 protein: CASSYSTLYGYTF
CDR3 DNA: TGTGCCAGCAGTTACTCGACGCTGTATGGCTACACCTTC
D gene: -
clone size: few
V gene: TRBV6-5
J gene: TRBJ1-2